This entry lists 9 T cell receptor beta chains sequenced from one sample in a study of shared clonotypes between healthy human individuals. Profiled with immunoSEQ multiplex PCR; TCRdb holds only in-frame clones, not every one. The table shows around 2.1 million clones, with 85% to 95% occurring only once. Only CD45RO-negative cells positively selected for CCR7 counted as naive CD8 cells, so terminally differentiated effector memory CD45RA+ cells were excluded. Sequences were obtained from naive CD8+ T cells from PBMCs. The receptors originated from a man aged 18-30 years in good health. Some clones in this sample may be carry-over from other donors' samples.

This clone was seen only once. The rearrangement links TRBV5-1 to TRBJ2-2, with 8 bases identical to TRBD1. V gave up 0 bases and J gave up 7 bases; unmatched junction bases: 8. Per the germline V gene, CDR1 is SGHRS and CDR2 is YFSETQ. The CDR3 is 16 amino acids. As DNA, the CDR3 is TGCGCCAGCAGCTTGGGTGACAGGGGATCTGACGGGGAGCTGTTTTTT. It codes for CASSLGDRGSDGELFF.

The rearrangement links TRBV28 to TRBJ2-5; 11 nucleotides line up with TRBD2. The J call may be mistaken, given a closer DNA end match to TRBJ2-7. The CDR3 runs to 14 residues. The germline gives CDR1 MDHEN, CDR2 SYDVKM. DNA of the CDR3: TGTGCCAGCAGCATACTAGCGGGAGACTACGAGCAGTACTTC. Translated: CASSILAGDYEQYF.

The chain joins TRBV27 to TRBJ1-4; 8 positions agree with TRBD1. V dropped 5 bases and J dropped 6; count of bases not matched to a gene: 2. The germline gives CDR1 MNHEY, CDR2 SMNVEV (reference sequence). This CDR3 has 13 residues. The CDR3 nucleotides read TGTGCCAGCAGTGAGACAGGGGATGAAAAACTGTTTTTT. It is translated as CASSETGDEKLFF.

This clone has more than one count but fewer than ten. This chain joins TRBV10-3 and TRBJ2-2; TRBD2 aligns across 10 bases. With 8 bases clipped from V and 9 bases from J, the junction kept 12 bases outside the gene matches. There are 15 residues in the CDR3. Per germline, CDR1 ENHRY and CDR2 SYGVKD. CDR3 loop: CAIRGELAGERELFF. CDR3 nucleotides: TGTGCCATCCGGGGGGAGCTAGCGGGAGAACGGGAGCTGTTTTTT.

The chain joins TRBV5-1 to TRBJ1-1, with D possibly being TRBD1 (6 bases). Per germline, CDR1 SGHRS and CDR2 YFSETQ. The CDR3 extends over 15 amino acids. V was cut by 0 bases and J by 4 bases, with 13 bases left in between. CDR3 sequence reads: CASSLVGGTGTEAFF. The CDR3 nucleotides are TGCGCCAGCAGCTTGGTAGGGGGAACTGGCACTGAAGCTTTCTTT.

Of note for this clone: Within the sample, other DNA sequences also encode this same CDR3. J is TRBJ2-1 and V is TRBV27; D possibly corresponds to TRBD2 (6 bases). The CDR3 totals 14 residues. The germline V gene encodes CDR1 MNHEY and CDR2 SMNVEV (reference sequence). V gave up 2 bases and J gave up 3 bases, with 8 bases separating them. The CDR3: CASSLGGNYNEQFF. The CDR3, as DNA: TGTGCCAGCAGTTTAGGAGGGAACTACAATGAGCAGTTCTTC.

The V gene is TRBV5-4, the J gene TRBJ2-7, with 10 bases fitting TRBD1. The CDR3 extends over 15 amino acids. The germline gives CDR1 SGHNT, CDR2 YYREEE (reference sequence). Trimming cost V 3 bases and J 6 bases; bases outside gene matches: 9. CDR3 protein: CASSWRDRGRGEQYF. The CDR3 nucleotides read TGTGCCAGCAGCTGGCGGGACAGGGGAAGGGGCGAGCAGTACTTC.

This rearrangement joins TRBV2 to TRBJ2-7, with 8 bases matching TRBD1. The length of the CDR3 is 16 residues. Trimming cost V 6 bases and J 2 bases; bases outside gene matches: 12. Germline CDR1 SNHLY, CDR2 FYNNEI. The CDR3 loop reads CASRGPPGQATYEQYF. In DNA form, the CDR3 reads TGTGCCAGCAGAGGACCTCCGGGACAGGCAACCTACGAGCAGTACTTC.

CDR3 nucleotide sequence: TGTGCCAGCAGCTCGACGGAGGGGGCGAGGGAGCAGTACTTC. Residues: CASSSTEGAREQYF. The J gene is TRBJ2-7, the V gene TRBV5-4, with D possibly matching TRBD1 (7 bases). Germline CDR1 SGHNT, CDR2 YYREEE (reference sequence). The length of the CDR3 is 14 residues. Trimming took 3 bases from V and 7 from J, leaving 17 bases between them.